Following are 27 T cell receptor beta chains from one sample sequenced in a study of sequential checkpoint blockade in melanoma. Treatment noted: randomized to nivolumab then ipilimumab (arm A) or the reverse (arm B). Only in-frame clones appear in the TCRdb table, and some are missing; sequencing was by immunoSEQ multiplex PCR. This sample has some 8,000 clones, with about 92% found just once. This sample comprised CD8+ T cells sorted from blood (inferred from file names), obtained from a patient given nivolumab and ipilimumab in sequence. These TCRs come from a human donor with melanoma.

V gene TRBV19 combines with J gene TRBJ2-7; 8 nucleotides line up with TRBD2. With 5 bases clipped from V and 3 bases from J, the junction kept 6 bases outside the gene matches. The germline CDR1 and CDR2 sequences are LNHDA and SQIVND (reference sequence). The CDR3 spans 14 residues. CDR3 sequence (DNA): TGTGCCAGTAGTTTTAGCGGGATCCTCTACGAGCAGTACTTC. Translation: CASSFSGILYEQYF.

The rearrangement links TRBV9 to TRBJ2-7, with 8 bases fitting TRBD1. This CDR3 has 17 amino acids. V was pared by 1 base and J by 2 bases, with 11 bases of the junction left unmatched. Germline CDR1 is SGDLS and CDR2 is YYNGEE. The CDR3 DNA is TGTGCCAGCAGCGTAAACCCCCATACGGACAGGGCCTACGAGCAGTACTTC. Protein product: CASSVNPHTDRAYEQYF.

The chain employs TRBV19 and TRBJ1-5, with 11 nucleotides matching TRBD1. CDR1 and CDR2 (germline): LNHDA, SQIVND (reference sequence). This CDR3 has 18 amino acids. J gave up 1 base and V 9 bases, and 14 bases lay outside the gene matches. The CDR3 DNA reads as TGTGCCAGCCTCGGACAGGGGGCGATTGGACGAAGCAATCAGCCCCAGCATTTT. It codes for CASLGQGAIGRSNQPQHF.

The chain combines TRBV28 with TRBJ2-7, with a possible D match to TRBD1 (5 bases). V was cut by 2 bases and J by 3 bases, with 8 bases left in between. Germline V gene sequence: CDR1 MDHEN, CDR2 SYDVKM. The CDR3 runs 13 residues. The CDR3: CASSLRGGYEQYF. The CDR3 bases are TGTGCCAGCAGTTTAAGGGGCGGCTACGAGCAGTACTTC.

The chain joins TRBV27 to TRBJ1-1; 7 nucleotides agree with TRBD1. This CDR3 has 13 residues. The ends lost 2 bases at V and 4 bases at J; junction bases unmatched: 1. The germline gives CDR1 MNHEY, CDR2 SMNVEV (reference sequence). CDR3 region: CASSLPGGTEAFF. DNA for the CDR3: TGTGCCAGCAGTTTACCAGGGGGCACTGAAGCTTTCTTT.

This clone was seen once. The CDR3 DNA reads TGTGCCAGCAGCTTGGGGACAGGGAACTATGGCTACACCTTC. The encoded protein is CASSLGTGNYGYTF. The V and J genes are TRBV7-9 and TRBJ1-2; TRBD1 aligns across 9 bases. CDR3 length: 14 residues. In germline, CDR1 is SEHNR, CDR2 FQNEAQ (reference sequence). The junction had 1 base not matched to a gene; V was cut back by 3 bases and J by 2 bases.

V and J are TRBV18 and TRBJ2-7; 9 nucleotides agree with TRBD1. Per germline, CDR1 KGHSH and CDR2 LQKENI. The CDR3 sequence is 15 residues long. J lost 2 bases, V lost 5 bases, and 7 bases had no gene match. The CDR3 loop is CASSSPDRGAYEQYF. CDR3 sequence (DNA): TGTGCCAGCTCATCTCCTGACAGGGGGGCCTACGAGCAGTACTTC. Based on the CDR3 plus reference TRBV18 and TRBJ2-7, the full variable domain is NAGVMQNPRHLVRRRGQEARLRCSPMKGHSHVYWYRQLPEEGLKFMVYLQKENIIDESGMPKERFSAEFPKEGPSILRIQQVVRGDSAAYFCASSSPDRGAYEQYFGPGTRLTVT.

In this sample, this clone turned up once. CDR3 in amino acids: CASRDRDSGNTIYF. The DNA of the CDR3 is TGCGCCAGCCGGGACAGGGACTCTGGAAACACCATATATTTT. The genes are TRBV5-1 and TRBJ1-3; 9 nucleotides line up with TRBD1. Germline CDR1 is SGHRS and CDR2 is YFSETQ. V was clipped by 7 bases and J by 0 bases; unmatched bases: 2. The CDR3 is made up of 14 amino acids.

V is TRBV28 and J is TRBJ1-2; a weak D match, TRBD1 (5 bases). Germline assignment: CDR1 MDHEN and CDR2 SYDVKM. CDR3 size: 16 residues. The V end was cut by 0 bases, the J end by 7 bases, with 18 bases between. The DNA for the CDR3 is TGTGCCAGCAGTTTATGGGGGAGCCGCGGGGGAGGTGGCTACACCTTC. Residues: CASSLWGSRGGGGYTF.

This chain connects TRBV9 to TRBJ2-1; weak D call: TRBD2 (5 bases). Germline CDR1 and CDR2: SGDLS and YYNGEE. The CDR3 has 16 residues. V was shortened by 0 bases and J by 5 bases, with 15 bases between the two germline ends. DNA for the CDR3: TGTGCCAGCAGCGTAGATGATAGCGAAGGTCACAATGAGCAGTTCTTC. Protein sequence: CASSVDDSEGHNEQFF.

This chain uses TRBV13 with TRBJ1-2; 11 bases fit TRBD1. After removal of 7 bases from V and 2 bases from J, the junction contained 6 bases not matched to a gene. CDR3 length equals 15 residues. Per the germline V gene, CDR1 is PRHDT and CDR2 is FYEKMQ (reference sequence). The chain's CDR3 is CASNPGDRGNYGYTF. Written as DNA, the CDR3 is TGTGCCAGCAACCCGGGGGACAGGGGGAACTATGGCTACACCTTC.

As regards this clone: This CDR3 is also generated by other DNA sequences in the sample. This chain connects TRBV6-1 to TRBJ2-7, with D possibly being TRBD1 (5 bases). The CDR3 is 13 residues long. Trimming took off 3 bases at V and 0 bases at J, with 6 bases between the two ends. Germline values: CDR1 MNHNS, CDR2 SASEGT. The CDR3 region has the DNA TGTGCCAGCAGTGAGGGGCCCTCCTACGAGCAGTACTTC. It translates to CASSEGPSYEQYF.

The chain has TRBV5-1 and TRBJ1-2, with D uncertain. CDR3 length: 14 amino acids. Trimming pared 4 bases from V and 0 bases from J, leaving 10 bases between. Germline CDR1 is SGHRS and CDR2 is YFSETQ. Here the CDR3 DNA reads TGCGCCAGCAGCCCCGGAGAGTCTAACTATGGCTACACCTTC. As protein: CASSPGESNYGYTF.

The gene calls are TRBV5-1 and TRBJ2-7; 10 bases are shared with TRBD2. The CDR3 extends over 15 amino acids. The V and J ends lost 1 base and 4 bases, in that order; junction bases with no gene match: 5. Germline V gene sequence: CDR1 SGHRS, CDR2 YFSETQ. CDR3 residues: CASSLRPSGRYEQYF. DNA for the CDR3: TGCGCCAGCAGCTTGAGGCCTAGCGGGAGATACGAGCAGTACTTC.

The chain joins TRBV19 to TRBJ2-1; 9 nucleotides line up with TRBD1. CDR3 length equals 15 residues. J gave up 2 bases and V 1 base, and 0 bases lay outside the gene matches. Germline CDR1 and CDR2: LNHDA and SQIVND (reference sequence). The CDR3 reads CASSIGTGAYNEQFF. In DNA, the CDR3 is TGTGCCAGTAGTATAGGGACAGGGGCCTACAATGAGCAGTTCTTC.

The rearrangement uses TRBV5-1 and TRBJ2-7; D call uncertain. CDR1 is SGHRS and CDR2 is YFSETQ in the germline V gene. V lost 1 base and J lost 5, with 10 bases in between. The CDR3 is 13 residues long. The CDR3 sequence is CASSLLGLDEQYF. The CDR3 DNA follows: TGCGCCAGCAGCTTGTTGGGCCTGGACGAGCAGTACTTC. Drawing the rest from reference TRBV5-1 and TRBJ2-7, the complete variable domain is KAGVTQTPRYLIKTRGQQVTLSCSPISGHRSVSWYQQTPGQGLQFLFEYFSETQRNKGNFPGRFSGRQFSNSRSEMNVSTLELGDSALYLCASSLLGLDEQYFGPGTRLTVT.

V is TRBV13 and J is TRBJ2-2; the D gene is possibly TRBD2 (5 bases). The CDR3 runs to 14 residues. V gave up 0 bases and J gave up 8 bases, with 10 bases separating them. Per germline, CDR1 PRHDT and CDR2 FYEKMQ (reference sequence). CDR3 sequence: CASSLGPRGGELFF. In DNA form, the CDR3 reads TGTGCCAGCAGCTTAGGCCCCAGAGGGGGGGAGCTGTTTTTT.

The V call is TRBV19, the J call TRBJ2-7, with D possibly TRBD1 on 6 matching bases. Trimming left V 3 bases short and J 6 bases short, with 18 bases between. This CDR3 comprises 15 residues. Germline V CDR1 and CDR2: LNHDA, SQIVND (reference sequence). The CDR3 DNA is TGTGCCAGTAGTATCGGACAGCTACCATCAACCGAGCAGTACTTC. It is translated as CASSIGQLPSTEQYF.

The chain couples TRBV29-1 to TRBJ1-1; 9 bases are a match to TRBD1. Germline V lookup: CDR1 SQVTM, CDR2 ANQGSEA. This CDR3 comprises 16 residues. V shed 6 bases, J shed 0 bases, and the junction held 11 bases outside the gene matches. The CDR3 DNA reads TGCAGCGTACTCTCCCGGACAGGGGCCATGAACACTGAAGCTTTCTTT. It translates to CSVLSRTGAMNTEAFF. The variable domain in full, completed from reference TRBV29-1 and TRBJ1-1, reads SAVISQKPSRDICQRGTSLTIQCQVDSQVTMMFWYRQQPGQSLTLIATANQGSEATYESGFVIDKFPISRPNLTFSTLTVSNMSPEDSSIYLCSVLSRTGAMNTEAFFGQGTRLTVV.

J is TRBJ1-2 and V is TRBV5-4; unclear D gene. V lost 7 bases and J 4 bases, leaving 14 bases between the germline ends. The CDR3 consists of 13 residues. Looked up from germline, CDR1 is SGHNT and CDR2 is YYREEE (reference sequence). This CDR3 reads CASGEGEFYGYTF. In DNA, the CDR3 is TGTGCCAGCGGGGAGGGAGAGTTCTATGGCTACACCTTC.

The chain carries TRBV19 and TRBJ1-1; D is perhaps TRBD1 (5 bases). Trimming shortened V by 0 bases and J by 6 bases, and 11 bases separated the two germline ends. CDR1 LNHDA and CDR2 SQIVND come from the germline V gene (reference sequence). CDR3 size: 14 residues. The CDR3 region is CASSIDLVTAEAFF. CDR3 bases: TGTGCCAGTAGTATAGATTTAGTGACAGCTGAAGCTTTCTTT.

The chain combines TRBV11-2 with TRBJ1-1, with D unresolved. Germline V lookup: CDR1 SGHAT, CDR2 FQNNGV. The CDR3 sequence is 11 residues long. Between the trimmed V and J ends, which lost 5 bases and 8 bases, there was a span of 9 bases. DNA of the CDR3: TGTGCCAGCAGCGTCAATGAGGAAGCTTTCTTT. Protein product: CASSVNEEAFF.

V is TRBV4-1 and J is TRBJ1-5; possible D gene TRBD1, 5 bases. The V and J ends lost 0 bases and 4 bases respectively, with 10 bases between them. The germline V gene encodes CDR1 MGHRA and CDR2 YSYEKL. The CDR3 contains 15 residues. CDR3 DNA sequence: TGCGCCAGCAGCCAAGATGGGGGACTAAATCAGCCCCAGCATTTT. Amino acids: CASSQDGGLNQPQHF.

The chain joins TRBV27 to TRBJ2-7, with D possibly TRBD1 on 6 matching bases. Trimming stripped 6 bases from V and 0 bases from J, with 9 bases between. There are 13 residues in the CDR3. CDR1 MNHEY and CDR2 SMNVEV come from the germline V gene (reference sequence). The CDR3: CASSPGVSYEQYF. CDR3 coding DNA: TGTGCCAGCAGCCCAGGGGTCTCCTACGAGCAGTACTTC.

This chain uses TRBV30 with TRBJ1-1; 7 nucleotides line up with TRBD1. Germline V gene sequence: CDR1 GTSNPN, CDR2 SVGIG (reference sequence). The V segment lost 4 bases and the J segment 0 bases; nucleotides outside the gene matches: 2. The CDR3 loop spans 13 amino acids. This CDR3 is CAWTQGMNTEAFF. The CDR3 DNA is TGTGCCTGGACACAGGGGATGAACACTGAAGCTTTCTTT. Complete variable domain (other parts from reference TRBV30 and TRBJ1-1): SQTIHQWPATLVQPVGSPLSLECTVEGTSNPNLYWYRQAAGRGLQLLFYSVGIGQISSEVPQNLSASRPQDRQFILSSKKLLLSDSGFYLCAWTQGMNTEAFFGQGTRLTVV.

The chain combines TRBV11-2 with TRBJ2-7, with D perhaps TRBD1 (6 bases). This CDR3 comprises 15 residues. V lost 0 bases to trimming and J lost 2 bases, with 11 bases between them. Germline loops: CDR1 SGHAT, CDR2 FQNNGV. For the CDR3, the DNA is TGTGCCAGCAGCTTAGATAGTGGGGGCCCCTACGAGCAGTACTTC. Its translation: CASSLDSGGPYEQYF.

This clone was picked up one time. The chain employs TRBV7-6 and TRBJ1-1; D is unresolved. V dropped 5 bases and J dropped 2 bases, with 9 bases sitting between them. Germline-derived CDR1 and CDR2 are SGHVS and FNYEAQ. This CDR3 has 13 amino acids. Here the CDR3 DNA reads TGTGCCAGCAGCCCAACCAGAAACACTGAAGCTTTCTTT. It encodes CASSPTRNTEAFF.